The 18 T cell receptor beta chains below all came from one sample that was sequenced in a study of T cells after yellow fever vaccination (dated by TCRdb to the late 2010s). Reading the label with the study, this specimen's treatment or condition is: live attenuated yellow fever vaccine strain. Library method: 5' RACE. TCRdb shows the sequencer as Illumina HiSeq 2500. The public reads were quality trimmed at Q25 with fastp and then assembled into clones with MiXCR by TCRdb, keeping productive beta chains. Every entry covers one CDR3 protein and lists the most common genes and DNA from its rows. The sample has around 300,000 distinct CDR3 sequences on record, roughly 13% of them singletons. The top ten hold approximately 0.49% of the sample. This specimen consisted of CD4+ T cells sorted from PBMCs, obtained 45 days after the yellow fever booster vaccination. The receptor source for this set is a man aged 25 to 40 who received the YFV17D yellow fever vaccine.

This clonotype was observed a handful of times. V usage is TRBV20-1 and J usage is TRBJ2-1, with D possibly matching TRBD2 (6 bases). Germline CDR1 reads DFQATT; CDR2 reads SNEGSKA (reference sequence). The CDR3 sequence is 15 residues long. This chain's CDR3 is CSALGGISSYNEQFF. The CDR3 nucleotides read TGCAGCGCTCTTGGGGGGATAAGCTCCTACAATGAGCAGTTCTTC.

This clonotype was observed a few times. V gene TRBV7-2 combines with J gene TRBJ2-3, with 7 bases identical to TRBD2. Germline V gene lookup returns CDR1 SGHTA and CDR2 FQGNSA. The CDR3 totals 15 residues. V lost 2 bases and J lost 1; bases outside the gene matches: 3. The CDR3 bases are TGTGCCAGCAGCTTATCCCGGGGGGGCACAGATACGCAGTATTTT. This sequence encodes CASSLSRGGTDTQYF.

This clonotype was detected a few times. This chain joins TRBV20-1 and TRBJ2-7; TRBD2 matches 9 bases. The CDR3 totals 14 residues. J lost 3 bases, V lost 3 bases, and 6 bases had no gene match. The V gene's germline CDR1 is DFQATT and CDR2 SNEGSKA (reference sequence). CDR3 protein: CSASLAGKGYEQYF. The CDR3 region has the DNA TGCAGTGCTAGTCTAGCGGGGAAGGGCTACGAGCAGTACTTC.

This clonotype was seen more than once but under ten times. The chain combines TRBV20-1 with TRBJ1-4, with D possibly being TRBD1 (5 bases). This CDR3 has 14 amino acids. The V gene's germline CDR1 is DFQATT and CDR2 SNEGSKA (reference sequence). Trimming took off 1 base at V and 8 bases at J, with 14 bases between the two ends. CDR3 protein: CSARGQGFYEKLFF. CDR3 sequence (DNA): TGCAGTGCTAGAGGGCAGGGATTCTACGAAAAACTGTTTTTT.

V gene TRBV7-8 combines with J gene TRBJ2-5, with a tentative D call TRBD2 (6 bases). Trimming pared 4 bases from V and 5 bases from J, leaving 26 bases between. Germline V gene lookup returns CDR1 SGHVS and CDR2 FQNEAQ. This CDR3 is 18 amino acids long. CDR3 DNA sequence: TGTGCCAGCAGCTCACTCAGAAGGCGTGCGGGACGGGTTGAGACCCAGTACTTC. This encodes CASSSLRRRAGRVETQYF.

This clonotype was counted between two and nine times. This chain connects TRBV6-6 to TRBJ2-2; no reliable D call. The germline V gene has CDR1 MNHNY and CDR2 SVGAGI (reference sequence). The ends were cut back, 3 bases at V and 6 bases at J, with 5 bases in the middle. CDR3 length: 12 amino acids. The CDR3 protein is CASSYVPGELFF. CDR3 coding DNA: TGTGCCAGCAGTTATGTCCCCGGGGAGCTGTTTTTT.

The V and J genes are TRBV5-4 and TRBJ2-1; the D call may be TRBD1 or TRBD2 (5 bases each). This CDR3 spans 16 amino acids. Trimming shortened V by 0 bases and J by 2 bases, and 12 bases separated the two germline ends. Germline loops: CDR1 SGHNT, CDR2 YYREEE (reference sequence). CDR3 residues: CASSLGGAEPYNEQFF. The DNA of the CDR3 is TGTGCCAGCAGCTTGGGAGGGGCGGAACCCTACAATGAGCAGTTCTTC.

This clonotype appeared a few times. The chain combines TRBV20-1 with TRBJ1-1, with 8 nucleotides matching TRBD1. The junction had 3 bases not matched to a gene; V was cut back by 2 bases and J by 4 bases. The CDR3 runs 13 residues. Germline values: CDR1 DFQATT, CDR2 SNEGSKA (reference sequence). In nucleotides, the CDR3 is TGCAGTGCTAGACGTGGACAGGGCACTGAAGCTTTCTTT. Amino acid sequence: CSARRGQGTEAFF.

The chain has TRBV6-5 and TRBJ2-1; tentatively, D is TRBD1 (5 bases). V was shortened by 7 bases and J by 4 bases, with 8 bases between the two germline ends. This CDR3 region has 12 residues. The germline gives CDR1 MNHEY, CDR2 SVGAGI. CDR3 coding DNA: TGTGCCAGCAATACAGGTTACAATGAGCAGTTCTTC. It specifies CASNTGYNEQFF.

The chain combines TRBV12-3 or TRBV12-4 with TRBJ2-6; no definite D call. There are 19 residues in the CDR3. V was pared by 1 base and J by 0 bases, with 16 bases between. The CDR3 region is CASSLVSSVMLSGANVLTF. CDR3 bases: TGTGCCAGCAGTTTAGTTTCCAGCGTCATGCTCTCTGGGGCCAACGTCCTGACTTTC.

This clonotype was recorded a few times. This chain connects TRBV29-1 to TRBJ1-1; TRBD1 is a possible D gene (5 bases). The germline gives CDR1 SQVTM, CDR2 ANQGSEA. The CDR3 is 12 residues long. The V and J ends lost 4 bases and 2 bases respectively, with 8 bases between them. The CDR3 sequence: CSVVGGNTEAFF. CDR3 nucleotides: TGCAGCGTTGTCGGGGGTAACACTGAAGCTTTCTTT.

The chain uses TRBV7-2 and TRBJ2-3; no reliable D call. Deletions cut 5 bases from V and 5 bases from J, with 14 bases between. The V gene's germline CDR1 is SGHTA and CDR2 FQGNSA. The CDR3 contains 14 residues. CDR3: CASSPDPMRDTQYF. In DNA form, the CDR3 reads TGTGCCAGCAGCCCAGATCCCATGCGAGATACGCAGTATTTT.

The V call is TRBV20-1, the J call TRBJ2-7, with 7 bases matching TRBD2. Germline trimming cut 6 bases from V and 6 bases from J; bases unmatched to any gene: 8. The V gene's germline CDR1 is DFQATT and CDR2 SNEGSKA (reference sequence). CDR3 length: 12 residues. Here the CDR3 DNA reads TGCAGTGCCCTCGGGGGGAGCGGCGAGCAGTACTTC. It translates to CSALGGSGEQYF.

V and J are TRBV20-1 and TRBJ1-1, with a tentative D call TRBD1 (5 bases). V was shortened by 3 bases and J by 10 bases, with 12 bases between the two germline ends. The germline CDR1 and CDR2 sequences are DFQATT and SNEGSKA (reference sequence). CDR3 length: 11 amino acids. This CDR3 is CSARAGSGAFF. CDR3 DNA: TGCAGTGCTAGGGCAGGGTCCGGAGCTTTCTTT.

This clonotype was counted between two and nine times. The rearrangement links TRBV10-3 to TRBJ2-2; 9 nucleotides match TRBD1. The CDR3 loop spans 15 amino acids. Germline V gives CDR1 ENHRY, CDR2 SYGVKD. The trim removed 8 bases at V and 4 bases at J, leaving 8 bases unmatched. The chain's CDR3 is CAIGGTGRVTGELFF. CDR3 sequence (DNA): TGTGCCATCGGCGGGACAGGGAGGGTCACCGGGGAGCTGTTTTTT.

The CDR3 nucleotides read TGTGCCAGCAGCTTAGGTGGCGCGTCGCAGTATTTT. Translated: CASSLGGASQYF. The J gene is TRBJ2-3, the V gene TRBV7-2; unclear D gene. V lost 1 base and J lost 10, with 9 bases in between. The CDR3 spans 12 residues. The germline gives CDR1 SGHTA, CDR2 FQGNSA.

This chain links TRBV5-1 with TRBJ2-3; 7 bases agree with TRBD2. The CDR3 spans 17 residues. V was clipped by 4 bases and J by 2 bases; unmatched bases: 13. Germline CDR1 reads SGHRS; CDR2 reads YFSETQ. As DNA, the CDR3 is TGCGCCAGCAGCCCGGATCCGCCAGCGGGGCTCACAGATACGCAGTATTTT. Translation: CASSPDPPAGLTDTQYF.

The J gene is TRBJ2-7, the V gene TRBV15; D ambiguous. Germline values: CDR1 LNHNV, CDR2 YYDKDF (reference sequence). V was trimmed by 0 bases and J by 4 bases, leaving 13 bases between them. CDR3 length: 15 amino acids. The CDR3 sequence: CATSRDLASLYEQYF. The CDR3 DNA reads as TGTGCCACCAGCAGAGATCTGGCAAGTCTTTACGAGCAGTACTTC.